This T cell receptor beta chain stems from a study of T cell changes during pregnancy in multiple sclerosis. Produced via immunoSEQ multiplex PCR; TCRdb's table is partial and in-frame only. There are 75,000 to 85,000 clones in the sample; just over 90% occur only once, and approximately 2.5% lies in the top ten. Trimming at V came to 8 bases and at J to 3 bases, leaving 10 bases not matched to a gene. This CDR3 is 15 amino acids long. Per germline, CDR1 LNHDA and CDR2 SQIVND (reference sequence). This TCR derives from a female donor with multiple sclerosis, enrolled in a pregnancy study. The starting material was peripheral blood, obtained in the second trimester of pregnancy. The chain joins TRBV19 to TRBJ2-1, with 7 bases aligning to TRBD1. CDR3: CASQQSTGYYNEQFF. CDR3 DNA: TGTGCCAGTCAACAATCGACAGGGTACTACAATGAGCAGTTCTTC.